Sequencing of this TCR beta chain was carried out in a study of blood T cell repertoires in COVID-19 (dated by TCRdb to the early 2020s). Background on the whole study: Samples covering the acute and convalescent phases of COVID-19 were provided by collaborators in the United States, Italy and Spain. The prospective study material was composed of cDNA or gDNA derived from T cells, B-cell-depleted T cells, or PBMCs. The dataset comprised deeply sampled blood TCRbeta repertoires from subjects exposed to, actively infected with, or recovered from COVID-19. A freely available public database, intended as a resource for researchers studying the immune response to SARS-CoV-2, is where the repertoires were released. The samples were drawn from the first 160 participants of the ongoing ImmuneRACE study and from roughly 1,300 subjects provided by 6 global collaborators. Nearly every sample came with metadata listing a de-identified subject ID, COVID-19 status, age in years and sex. HLA class I and class II types, where available, came from metadata supplied by the sample provider rather than from assay-based typing. Study-level results and caveats: The quantity of clinical and demographic metadata differed by source and by participant and was supplied without curation.

The immunoSEQ Assay, a bias-controlled multiplex PCR, was used to amplify TCRbeta CDR3 regions from genomic DNA. Under the source paper's analysis protocol: The number of nucleated cells in each sample was estimated from the amplification of reference gene primers within the assay. Sequence reads were collapsed and filtered to measure the absolute abundance of every unique TCRbeta CDR3 rearrangement. Productive Simpson clonality was computed per sample as the square root of Simpson's diversity index over productive rearrangements. This is the immuneACCESS table as TCRdb keeps it, with only in-frame sequences that have V and J called. A part of the clones is gone; compared with another copy, unresolved V genes explain less than half, and the rest is unexplained. V and J calls and clone size are as listed in that table; D and trimming were resolved from the DNA. For this sample there are around 300,000 clones; about nine tenths appear just once. The ten most abundant clones make up more than 1.5% of the sample.

Participants in the prospective study were enrolled through a virtual design, were aged roughly 18 to 100 years, and lived in about two dozen United States geographic areas. To assign participants to cohorts, the prospective study relied on clinical history that participants themselves reported in a screening survey and a study questionnaire. Recovered participants in ImmuneRACE Cohort 3 were defined by two consecutive negative NP/OP PCR tests, clearance by a healthcare professional, or resolution of symptoms. In the prospective study, whole blood, serum and a nasopharyngeal or oropharyngeal swab were collected from each participant by mobile phlebotomists. Additional blood draws and questionnaires over an approximately two-month period could optionally be provided by prospective study participants. Before DNA extraction, blood samples from the prospective study were shipped at room temperature or frozen.

About this clone: No cognate antigen has been identified for it. The sample holds no much larger clone one base away, and base qualities are not on file.

The germline V gene (reference sequence) gives CDR1 as LGHDT and CDR2 as YNNKEL. Reading from cysteine to phenylalanine, the CDR3 counts 15 amino acids. CDR3 DNA is the only sequence kept; it has 45 bases, read in frame from the first base. At the junction V is shortened by 4 bases and J by 7 bases, with 16 bases in between. The chain couples TRBV3-1 (or the pseudogene TRBV3-2) to TRBJ1-4; the best D guess is TRBD1, with 6 bases matching. The sequence was collected from a woman aged 60-75 years who had recovered from COVID-19. Sequenced input: PBMCs or T cells enriched from blood (not recorded which). The CDR3 region: CASSPTAGVREKLFF. The bases read TGTGCCAGCAGCCCAACTGCAGGGGTGCGTGAAAAACTGTTTTTT.